The clone carrying this T cell receptor beta chain ranks as medium-sized (0.01 to 0.1%). The data stem from a study of blood T cell repertoires in COVID-19. As for the study in general: T cells, B-cell-depleted T cells, or PBMCs provided the cDNA or gDNA that served as material.

TCRdb's copy holds only in-frame clones and misses some; the assay was immunoSEQ multiplex PCR. The sample gives tens of thousands of clones, roughly nine tenths of which show up once; roughly 18% is in the top ten. Losses at the gene ends were 3 bases for V and 3 bases for J; bases not matched to a gene: 1. The CDR3 covers 13 residues. CDR1 and CDR2 from the germline V gene are KGHSH and LQKENI. Sequencing was performed on peripheral blood. This receptor was obtained from a man aged 65 to 79 with acute or convalescent COVID-19. V is TRBV18 and J is TRBJ1-1, with 7 bases identical to TRBD1. CDR3 sequence reads: CASSPGQDTEAFF. Here the CDR3 DNA reads TGTGCCAGCTCACCCGGACAGGACACTGAAGCTTTCTTT.